The sequence of this TCR beta chain was determined in a study of T-cell memory formation after mild COVID-19. Study background: The TCR clusters were mostly specific to one donor.

Findings and caveats of the study: Clones shrinking from day 15 to 85 showed even CD4/CD8 mixes; later expanders tilted CD4+.

From 5'RACE with constant-segment primers came TCR alpha and TCR beta cDNA libraries that carried sample barcodes and UMIs. In TCRdb, the 5' RACE reads were re-called with MiXCR into one record per CDR3 protein. The repertoire holds 450,000 to 650,000 distinct CDR3 sequences, roughly 18% seen once, with around 12% in the top ten. In its sample, this clonotype was seen a few times. What it binds is unknown. The CDR3 length is 15 residues. Trimming took off 4 bases at V and 9 bases at J, with 22 bases between the two ends. CDR1 is SQVTM and CDR2 is ANQGSEA in the germline V gene. This chain joins TRBV29-1 and TRBJ2-1, with a tentative D call TRBD2 (7 bases). Sample: PBMCs or a T cell subset sorted from them (not recorded which). This receptor was identified in an adult woman who had mild COVID-19 (a few samples of this study predate the infection). Cell type and time point are not known. DNA of the CDR3: TGCAGCGTTGTTATCACCGGGGGGCCTCGGGGTGAGCAGTTCTTC. Its protein product is CSVVITGGPRGEQFF.